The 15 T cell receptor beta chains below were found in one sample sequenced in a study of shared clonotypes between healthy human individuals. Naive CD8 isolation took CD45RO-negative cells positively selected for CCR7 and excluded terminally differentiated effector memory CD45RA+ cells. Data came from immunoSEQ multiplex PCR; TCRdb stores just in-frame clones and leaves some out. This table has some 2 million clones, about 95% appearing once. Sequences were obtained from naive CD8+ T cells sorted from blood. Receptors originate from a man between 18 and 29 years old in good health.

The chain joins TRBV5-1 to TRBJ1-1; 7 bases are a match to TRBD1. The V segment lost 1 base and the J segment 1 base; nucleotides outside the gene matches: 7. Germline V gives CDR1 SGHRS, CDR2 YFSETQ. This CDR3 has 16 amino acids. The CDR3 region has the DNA TGCGCCAGCAGCTTGAATACGGACAGGACGAACACTGAAGCTTTCTTT. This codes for CASSLNTDRTNTEAFF.

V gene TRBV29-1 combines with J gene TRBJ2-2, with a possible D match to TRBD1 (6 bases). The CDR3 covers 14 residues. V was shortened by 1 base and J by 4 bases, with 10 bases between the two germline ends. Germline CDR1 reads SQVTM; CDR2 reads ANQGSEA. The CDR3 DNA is TGCAGCGTTGAAGCCGGGACAAGCACCGGGGAGCTGTTTTTT. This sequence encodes CSVEAGTSTGELFF.

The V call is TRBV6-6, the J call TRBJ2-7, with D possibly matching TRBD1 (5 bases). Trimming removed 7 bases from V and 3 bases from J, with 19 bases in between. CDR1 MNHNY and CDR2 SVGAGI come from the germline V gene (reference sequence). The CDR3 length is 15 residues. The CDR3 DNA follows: TGTGCCAGCACCAACGTGGCAGGGAATTACTACGAGCAGTACTTC. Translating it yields CASTNVAGNYYEQYF.

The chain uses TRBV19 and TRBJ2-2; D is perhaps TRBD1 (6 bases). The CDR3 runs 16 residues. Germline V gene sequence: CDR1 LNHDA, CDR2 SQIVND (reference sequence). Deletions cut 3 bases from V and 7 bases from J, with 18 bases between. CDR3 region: CASSILPGAQIGELFF. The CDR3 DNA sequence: TGTGCCAGTAGTATTCTCCCAGGGGCGCAGATCGGGGAGCTGTTTTTT.

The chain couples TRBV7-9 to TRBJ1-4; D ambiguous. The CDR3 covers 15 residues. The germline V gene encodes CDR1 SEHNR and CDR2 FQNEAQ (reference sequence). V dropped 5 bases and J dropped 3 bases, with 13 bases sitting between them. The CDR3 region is CASSPKYGPNEKLFF. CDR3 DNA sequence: TGTGCCAGCAGCCCAAAATACGGACCTAATGAAAAACTGTTTTTT.

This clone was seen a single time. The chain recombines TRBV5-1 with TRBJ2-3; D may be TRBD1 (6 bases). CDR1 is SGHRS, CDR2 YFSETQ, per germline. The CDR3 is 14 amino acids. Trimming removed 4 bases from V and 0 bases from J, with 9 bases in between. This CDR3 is CASSPDSSTDTQYF. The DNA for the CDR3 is TGCGCCAGCAGCCCGGACAGTAGCACAGATACGCAGTATTTT.

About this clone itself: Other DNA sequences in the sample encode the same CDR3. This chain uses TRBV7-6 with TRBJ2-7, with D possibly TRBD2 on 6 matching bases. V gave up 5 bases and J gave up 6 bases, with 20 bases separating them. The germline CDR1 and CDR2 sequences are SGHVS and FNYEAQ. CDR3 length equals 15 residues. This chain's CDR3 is CASSPTGGWLSEQYF. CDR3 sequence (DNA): TGTGCCAGCAGCCCGACCGGGGGATGGCTGTCCGAGCAGTACTTC.

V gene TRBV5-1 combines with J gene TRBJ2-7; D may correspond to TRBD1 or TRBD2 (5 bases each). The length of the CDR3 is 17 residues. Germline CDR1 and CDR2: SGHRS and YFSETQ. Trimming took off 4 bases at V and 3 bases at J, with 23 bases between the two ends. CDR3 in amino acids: CASSLDYPIWQGYEQYF. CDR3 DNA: TGCGCCAGCAGCCTCGACTACCCGATATGGCAGGGCTACGAGCAGTACTTC.

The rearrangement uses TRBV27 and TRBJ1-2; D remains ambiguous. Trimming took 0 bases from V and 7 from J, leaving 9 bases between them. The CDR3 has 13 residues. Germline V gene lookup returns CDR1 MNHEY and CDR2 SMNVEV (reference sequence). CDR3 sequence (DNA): TGTGCCAGCAGTTTATCAAGGACTGTTGGCTACACCTTC. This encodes CASSLSRTVGYTF.

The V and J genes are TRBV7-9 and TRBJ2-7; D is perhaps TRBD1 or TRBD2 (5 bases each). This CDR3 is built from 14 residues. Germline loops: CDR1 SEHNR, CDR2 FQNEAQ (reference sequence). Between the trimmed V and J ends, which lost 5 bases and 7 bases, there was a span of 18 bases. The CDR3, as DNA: TGTGCCAGCAGCCCGCATCCGGGGCGCGGAGAGCAGTACTTC. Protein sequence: CASSPHPGRGEQYF. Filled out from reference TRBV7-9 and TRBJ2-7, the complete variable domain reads DTGVSQNPRHKITKRGQNVTFRCDPISEHNRLYWYRQTLGQGPEFLTYFQNEAQLEKSRLLSDRFSAERPKGSFSTLEIQRTEQGDSAMYLCASSPHPGRGEQYFGPGTRLTVT.

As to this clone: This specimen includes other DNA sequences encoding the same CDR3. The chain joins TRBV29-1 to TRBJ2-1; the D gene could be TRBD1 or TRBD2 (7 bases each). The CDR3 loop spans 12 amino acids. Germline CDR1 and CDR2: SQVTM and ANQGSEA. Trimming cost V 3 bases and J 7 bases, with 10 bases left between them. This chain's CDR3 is CSVDRGGNEQFF. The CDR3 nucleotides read TGCAGCGTTGACAGGGGGGGGAATGAGCAGTTCTTC.

The DNA of the CDR3 is TGCGCCAGCAGCTTGTCCAGCGGGGGTTTCCTCACAGATACGCAGTATTTT. This sequence encodes CASSLSSGGFLTDTQYF. The chain carries TRBV5-1 and TRBJ2-3; 8 positions agree with TRBD2. CDR3 size: 17 residues. The V gene end was trimmed by 1 base and the J gene end by 2 bases; junction bases not matched to a gene: 9. Germline-derived CDR1 and CDR2 are SGHRS and YFSETQ.

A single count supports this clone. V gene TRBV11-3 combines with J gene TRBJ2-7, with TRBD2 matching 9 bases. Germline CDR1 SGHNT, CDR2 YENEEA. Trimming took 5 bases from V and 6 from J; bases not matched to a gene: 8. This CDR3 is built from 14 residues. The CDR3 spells CASSPGTSTGEQYF. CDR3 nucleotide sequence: TGTGCCAGCAGCCCCGGGACTAGCACCGGCGAGCAGTACTTC.

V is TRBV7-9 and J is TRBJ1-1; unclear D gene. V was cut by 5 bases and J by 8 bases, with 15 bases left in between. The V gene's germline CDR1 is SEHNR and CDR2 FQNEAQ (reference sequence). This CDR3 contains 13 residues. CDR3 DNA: TGTGCCAGCAGCCCTCCTGAAGGGCCCGAAGCTTTCTTT. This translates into CASSPPEGPEAFF.

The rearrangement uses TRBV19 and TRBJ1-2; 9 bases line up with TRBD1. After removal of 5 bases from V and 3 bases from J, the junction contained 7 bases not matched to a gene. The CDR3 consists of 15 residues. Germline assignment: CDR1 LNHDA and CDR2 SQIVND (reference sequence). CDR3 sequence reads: CASSVATGGDYGYTF. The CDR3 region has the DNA TGTGCCAGTAGTGTCGCGACAGGGGGAGACTATGGCTACACCTTC.